In this sample, the clone carrying this T cell receptor beta chain turned up many times. Its antigen is not identified. The CDR3 is made up of 15 amino acids. With V trimmed by 1 base and J by 5 bases, 7 bases remained unmatched. Germline V gene data show CDR1 as SNHLY and CDR2 as FYNNEI. This specimen belongs to a study of neurological immune-mediated disorders. Study information: Of the multiple sclerosis patients, approximately 34 in total, roughly 30 were relapsing-remitting and 3 were secondary progressive. Broader study findings: TCR-beta repertoires seemed private in all groups, with no expanded CDR3 amino acid sequences shared.

It was by 5'RACE with 10-nucleotide random UMIs that the cDNA was made. A single record per CDR3 protein comes from TCRdb applying MiXCR to the 5' RACE reads. The sample lists more than 60,000 distinct CDR3 sequences, about 3.7% occurring once. This sequence joins TRBV2 and TRBJ1-1; 7 bases are a match to TRBD1. This TCR derives from a woman aged 45-65 years with multiple sclerosis. The sequencing input was PBMCs. CDR3 region: CASSEVPTGSTEAFF. In nucleotides, the CDR3 is TGTGCCAGCAGTGAAGTCCCGACAGGGTCGACTGAAGCTTTCTTT.